The sample holds a few counts of the clone carrying this T cell receptor (beta chain). A Clinical Activity Score of at least 3, a NOSPECS grade of at least 4 and a duration under 3 months were recorded in the ophthalmopathy patients. Investigators excluded patients with uncontrolled infection, other autoimmune disease, pregnancy or lactation. Amplification yielded TCR beta CDR3 regions, with RNA transcripts as the source. Using the HTBI primer set, a first-round RT-PCR was run on the TCR CDR3. TCRdb analysed the multiplex PCR reads with MiXCR anew, one entry per CDR3 protein. The sample holds 530,000 or so distinct CDR3 sequences, approximately 17% seen once. With 4 bases clipped from V and 8 bases from J, the junction kept 11 bases outside the gene matches. This CDR3 is 15 amino acids long. Germline CDR1 and CDR2: MNHNS and SASEGT. This sample was included in a study of T cells in Graves' hyperthyroidism and ophthalmopathy.

V and J are TRBV6-1 and TRBJ2-1, with 7 bases fitting TRBD2. This clonotype was sampled from a young woman with Graves' ophthalmopathy. Sample: blood. The DNA of the CDR3 is TGTGCCAGCAGTGGAGGGCTAGCGGATCGGGATGAGCAGTTCTTC. Residues: CASSGGLADRDEQFF.